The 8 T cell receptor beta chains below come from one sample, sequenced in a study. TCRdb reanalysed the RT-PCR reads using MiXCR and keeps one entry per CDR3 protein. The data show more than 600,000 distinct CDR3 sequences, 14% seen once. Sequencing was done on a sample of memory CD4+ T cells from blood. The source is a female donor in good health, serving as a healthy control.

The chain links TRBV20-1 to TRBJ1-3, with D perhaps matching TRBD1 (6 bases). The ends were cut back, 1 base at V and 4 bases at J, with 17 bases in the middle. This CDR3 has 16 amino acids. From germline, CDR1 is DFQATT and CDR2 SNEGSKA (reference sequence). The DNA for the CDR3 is TGCAGTGCTAGAGGGGGGGCAATTAAGGCGGGAAACACCATATATTTT. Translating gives CSARGGAIKAGNTIYF.

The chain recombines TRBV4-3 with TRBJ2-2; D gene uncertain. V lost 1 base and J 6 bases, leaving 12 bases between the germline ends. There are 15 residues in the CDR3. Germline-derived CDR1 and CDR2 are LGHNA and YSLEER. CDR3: CASSQALPPAGELFF. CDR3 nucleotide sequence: TGCGCCAGCAGCCAAGCTCTACCCCCGGCCGGGGAGCTGTTTTTT.

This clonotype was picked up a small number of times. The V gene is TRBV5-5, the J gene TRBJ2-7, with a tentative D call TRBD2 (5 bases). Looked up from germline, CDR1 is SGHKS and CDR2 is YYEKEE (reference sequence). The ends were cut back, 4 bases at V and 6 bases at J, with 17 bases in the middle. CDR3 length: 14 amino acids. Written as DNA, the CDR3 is TGTGCCAGCAGCCTAACTAGGGTGTGGAGCGAGCAGTACTTC. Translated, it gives CASSLTRVWSEQYF. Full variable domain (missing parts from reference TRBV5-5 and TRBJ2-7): DAGVTQSPTHLIKTRGQQVTLRCSPISGHKSVSWYQQVLGQGPQFIFQYYEKEERGRGNFPDRFSARQFPNYSSELNVNALLLGDSALYLCASSLTRVWSEQYFGPGTRLTVT.

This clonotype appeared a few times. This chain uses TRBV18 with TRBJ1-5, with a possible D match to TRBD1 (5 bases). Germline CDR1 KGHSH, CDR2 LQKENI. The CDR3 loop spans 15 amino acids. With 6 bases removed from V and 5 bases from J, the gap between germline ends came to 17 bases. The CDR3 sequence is CASSRYGGSDQPQHF. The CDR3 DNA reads TGTGCCAGCTCCCGTTACGGGGGGAGCGATCAGCCCCAGCATTTT.

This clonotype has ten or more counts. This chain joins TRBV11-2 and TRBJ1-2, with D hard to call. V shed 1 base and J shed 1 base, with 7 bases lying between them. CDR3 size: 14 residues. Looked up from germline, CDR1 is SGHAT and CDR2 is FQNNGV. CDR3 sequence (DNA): TGTGCCAGCAGCTTAGCCCGGTATAACTATGGCTACACCTTC. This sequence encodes CASSLARYNYGYTF.

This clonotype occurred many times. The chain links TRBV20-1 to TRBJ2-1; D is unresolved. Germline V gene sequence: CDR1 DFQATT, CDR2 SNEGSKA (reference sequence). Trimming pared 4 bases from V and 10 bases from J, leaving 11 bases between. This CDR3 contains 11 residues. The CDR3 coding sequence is TGCAGTGCTAAATCTCACCGGGAGCAGTTCTTC. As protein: CSAKSHREQFF.

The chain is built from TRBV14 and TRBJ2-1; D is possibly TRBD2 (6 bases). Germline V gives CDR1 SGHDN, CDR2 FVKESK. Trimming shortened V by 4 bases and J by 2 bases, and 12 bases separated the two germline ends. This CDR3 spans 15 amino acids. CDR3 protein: CASSPRTTTYNEQFF. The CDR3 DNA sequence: TGTGCCAGCAGCCCCCGGACTACAACCTACAATGAGCAGTTCTTC.

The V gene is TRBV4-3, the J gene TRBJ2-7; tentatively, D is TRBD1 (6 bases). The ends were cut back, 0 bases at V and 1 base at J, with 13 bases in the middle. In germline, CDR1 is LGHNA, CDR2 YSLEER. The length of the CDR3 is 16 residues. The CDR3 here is CASSQETGQGSYEQYF. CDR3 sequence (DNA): TGCGCCAGCAGCCAAGAAACAGGGCAGGGGTCCTACGAGCAGTACTTC.